This TCR beta chain was retrieved from a study of neurological immune-mediated disorders (dated by TCRdb to the late 2010s). Regarding the study in general: Among the 35 or so multiple sclerosis patients, about 30 had relapsing-remitting MS and 3 had secondary progressive MS. Peripheral blood TCR-beta repertoires from HTLV-I-associated myelopathy (HAM/TSP) patients, multiple sclerosis patients and healthy controls were compared by UMI-based sequencing. The approximately 110 TCR-beta libraries covered PBMC samples along with longitudinal samples, technical triplicates, and paired sorted CD4+ and CD8+ T-cell subsets. The cohort included some 66 subjects: roughly 15 with HAM/TSP, about 34 with multiple sclerosis, and some 20 healthy controls.

For the unsorted PBMC libraries, 2 million PBMCs were stored in RNAlater at -80 degrees C until RNA extraction and were used to generate the libraries. Multiple sclerosis patients were enrolled in a US clinical protocol evaluating disease progression by magnetic resonance imaging. PBMCs were separated from peripheral blood using Ficoll-Hypaque density gradient centrifugation and then cryopreserved in liquid nitrogen. The paper's findings and limits, for the study overall: In a phylogenetic analysis, the repertoires of 18 out of 34 MS patients fell into a single cluster of related CDR3 sequences, pointing to a possible signature at the repertoire level. The MS cluster showed no association with clinical or MRI features, and the authors stated that larger cohorts are needed. No identical CDR3 amino acid sequences were found to be shared among expanded clones across subjects, suggesting that TCR-beta repertoires were private in all groups. TCR clonal expansion was highest in HAM/TSP patients and lowest in MS patients, with MS patients falling below even healthy controls.

cDNA was synthesized by template-switch 5'RACE using a primer with a 10-nucleotide random unique molecular identifier that tagged each TCR transcript. Every sequencing run covered 15-18 subjects and yielded more than 180 million TCR-beta sequences. The RNeasy kit was used for extraction of total RNA. The KAPA Real-time Library Amplification kit was used to amplify TCR-beta VDJ regions with primers for the TCR constant region and the 5'RACE anchor. Sample indexes and Illumina adaptors were added in a first PCR, after which library yield was increased in a second PCR. After purification with Ampure beads, the TCR product of roughly 650 bp was size-selected on a 2% E-gel SizeSelection system. Before pooling, libraries had their quality checked on a Bioanalyzer, their concentration measured with Qubit, and their quantity determined with the Kapa Library Quantification kit. An Illumina HiSeq 2500 sequenced the libraries paired-end 2 x 150 bp. To increase sequence diversity, about 23-30% phiX was spiked into each library pool. In the original analysis: The quality-filtered reads were processed with the UMI-based MiGEC pipeline, whose error correction step removed more than 80% of the raw TCR sequences. VDJ genes were aligned to IMGT germline references, and clonotypes were defined by unique CDR3 amino acid sequence plus V-J genes. Clonal expansion, Shannon diversity and CDR3 relatedness (CalcPairwiseDistances, ClusterSamples) were evaluated with VDJtools, and phylogenetic trees were built with CLCbio workbench. Clones with at least 8 unique UMIs were defined as expanded, with this threshold being based on coefficient-of-variation modelling across technical triplicates. The public reads were reprocessed in TCRdb via fastp at Q25 and MiXCR, keeping in-frame beta chains. Every entry covers one CDR3 protein and lists the most common genes and DNA from its rows. None of the V and J calls come from the authors' own analysis; TCRdb made them. The sample data list tens of thousands of distinct CDR3 sequences, and just under 4.5% of these were observed just once. Under 6.5% of the sample is in the top ten clones.

This clonotype was found many times. Its antigen is unknown. No base quality information exists; no much larger clone differs at one position. The trim is 0 bases for V and 4 bases for J, with a gap of 11 bases between the germline ends. Including the terminal cysteine and phenylalanine, the CDR3 comprises 15 residues. Just the 45-base CDR3 DNA is kept, in frame starting at base 1. From the germline V gene, CDR1 is SGHRS and CDR2 is YFSETQ. Specimen: PBMCs. This clonotype was sampled from a woman aged 55-70 years with multiple sclerosis. The V gene is TRBV5-1 and the J gene is TRBJ1-5; a tentative D call is TRBD1 (5 bases match). The CDR3 has the sequence CASSLGGMTNQPQHF. The nucleotides are TGCGCCAGCAGCTTGGGGGGGATGACGAATCAGCCCCAGCATTTT.